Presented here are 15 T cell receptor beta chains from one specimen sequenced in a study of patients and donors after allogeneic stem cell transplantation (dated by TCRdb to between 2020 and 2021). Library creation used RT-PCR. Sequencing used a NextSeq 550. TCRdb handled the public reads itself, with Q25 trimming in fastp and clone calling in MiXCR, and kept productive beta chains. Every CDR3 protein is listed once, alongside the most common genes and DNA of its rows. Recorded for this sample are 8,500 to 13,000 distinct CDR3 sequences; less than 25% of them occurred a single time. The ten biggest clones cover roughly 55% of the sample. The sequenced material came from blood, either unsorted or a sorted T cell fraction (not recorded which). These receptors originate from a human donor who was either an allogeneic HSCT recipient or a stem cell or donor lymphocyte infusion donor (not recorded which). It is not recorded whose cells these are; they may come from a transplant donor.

CDR3 in DNA: TGTGCCAGCAGCCAGATGAGATACGGGACAGGGGCTGAAGCTTTCTTT. It specifies CASSQMRYGTGAEAFF. The chain employs TRBV7-2 and TRBJ1-1, with 10 bases matching TRBD1. Trimming cost V 5 bases and J 6 bases; bases outside gene matches: 12. CDR1 and CDR2 (germline): SGHTA, FQGNSA. This CDR3 is built from 16 residues.

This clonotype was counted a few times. This CDR3 is CASSFRGLNYGYTF. The CDR3 region has the DNA TGTGCCAGCAGCTTCAGGGGGCTCAACTATGGCTACACCTTC. The rearrangement uses TRBV5-6 and TRBJ1-2, with 8 bases matching TRBD1. This CDR3 contains 14 residues. Trimming removed 2 bases from V and 2 bases from J; junction bases left unmatched: 2. Germline CDR1 reads SGHDT; CDR2 reads YYEEEE. Full variable domain (outside the CDR3, taken from reference TRBV5-6 and TRBJ1-2): DAGVTQSPTHLIKTRGQQVTLRCSPKSGHDTVSWYQQALGQGPQFIFQYYEEEERQRGNFPDRFSGHQFPNYSSELNVNALLLGDSALYLCASSFRGLNYGYTFGSGTRLTVV.

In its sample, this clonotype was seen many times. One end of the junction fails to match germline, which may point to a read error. CDR3 sequence (DNA): TGTGCCAGCAGTCAAGATCGGGTGACAGGGGGTGAAAAACTGTTTTTT. Residues: CASSQDRVTGGEKLFF. The chain uses TRBV3-1 and TRBJ1-4, with TRBD1 identical over 9 bases. CDR1 is LGHDT and CDR2 is YNNKEL in the germline V gene (reference sequence). The CDR3 length is 16 residues.

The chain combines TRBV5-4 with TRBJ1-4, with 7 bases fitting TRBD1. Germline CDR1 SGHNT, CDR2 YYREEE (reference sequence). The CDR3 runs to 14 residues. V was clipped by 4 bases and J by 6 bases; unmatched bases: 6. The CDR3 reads CASSKTGIDEKLFF. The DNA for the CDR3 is TGTGCCAGCAGCAAGACAGGGATTGATGAAAAACTGTTTTTT.

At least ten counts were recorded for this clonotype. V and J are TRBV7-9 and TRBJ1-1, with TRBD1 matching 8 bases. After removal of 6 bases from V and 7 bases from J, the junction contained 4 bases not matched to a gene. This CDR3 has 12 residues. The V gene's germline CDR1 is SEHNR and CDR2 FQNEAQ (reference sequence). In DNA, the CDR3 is TGTGCCAGCAGAACAGGGGGGGTTGAAGCTTTCTTT. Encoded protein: CASRTGGVEAFF.

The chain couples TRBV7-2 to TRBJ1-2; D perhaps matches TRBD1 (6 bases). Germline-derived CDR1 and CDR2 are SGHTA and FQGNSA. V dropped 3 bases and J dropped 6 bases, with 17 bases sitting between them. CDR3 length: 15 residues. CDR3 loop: CASSFFSRQANGYTF. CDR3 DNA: TGTGCCAGCAGCTTTTTCAGTAGACAGGCAAATGGCTACACCTTC.

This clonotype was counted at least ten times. The CDR3 sequence is CASSRGQGAPDTQYF. DNA of the CDR3: TGTGCCAGCAGCCGCGGACAGGGGGCCCCAGATACGCAGTATTTT. The genes are TRBV6-5 and TRBJ2-3; 11 bases align to TRBD1. V shed 6 bases, J shed 4 bases, and the junction held 6 bases outside the gene matches. The CDR3 consists of 15 residues. Germline V gene data show CDR1 as MNHEY and CDR2 as SVGAGI.

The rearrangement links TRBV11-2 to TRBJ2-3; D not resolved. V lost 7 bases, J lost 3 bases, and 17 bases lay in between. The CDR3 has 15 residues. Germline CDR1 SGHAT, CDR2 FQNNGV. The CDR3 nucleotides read TGTGCCAGCACCCTTAGGCTAGACGGGACAGATACGCAGTATTTT. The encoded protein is CASTLRLDGTDTQYF.

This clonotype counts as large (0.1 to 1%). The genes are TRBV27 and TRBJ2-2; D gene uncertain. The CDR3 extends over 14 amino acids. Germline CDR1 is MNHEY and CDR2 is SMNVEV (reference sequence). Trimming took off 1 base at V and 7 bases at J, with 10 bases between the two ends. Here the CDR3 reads CASSLYDGGGELFF. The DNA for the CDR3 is TGTGCCAGCAGTTTATATGACGGCGGCGGGGAGCTGTTTTTT.

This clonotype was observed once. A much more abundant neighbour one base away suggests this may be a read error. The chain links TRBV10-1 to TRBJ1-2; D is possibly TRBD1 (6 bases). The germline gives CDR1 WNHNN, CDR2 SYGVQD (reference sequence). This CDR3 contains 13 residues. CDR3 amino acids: CAISDYRDYGYTF. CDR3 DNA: TGCGCCATCAGTGACTACAGGGACTATGGCTACACCTTC.

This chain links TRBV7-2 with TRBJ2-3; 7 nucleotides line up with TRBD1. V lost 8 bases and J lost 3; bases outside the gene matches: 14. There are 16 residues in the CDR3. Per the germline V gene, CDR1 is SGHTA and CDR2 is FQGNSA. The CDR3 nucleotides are TGTGCCAGCTCCCAGGGCAGGGGGAGTGGGACAGATACGCAGTATTTT. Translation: CASSQGRGSGTDTQYF.

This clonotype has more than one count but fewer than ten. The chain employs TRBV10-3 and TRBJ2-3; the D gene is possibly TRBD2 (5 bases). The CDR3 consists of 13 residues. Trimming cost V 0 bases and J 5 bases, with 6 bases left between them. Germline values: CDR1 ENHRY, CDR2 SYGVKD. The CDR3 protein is CAISESGGDTQYF. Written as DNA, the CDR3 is TGTGCCATCAGTGAGTCAGGAGGAGATACGCAGTATTTT.

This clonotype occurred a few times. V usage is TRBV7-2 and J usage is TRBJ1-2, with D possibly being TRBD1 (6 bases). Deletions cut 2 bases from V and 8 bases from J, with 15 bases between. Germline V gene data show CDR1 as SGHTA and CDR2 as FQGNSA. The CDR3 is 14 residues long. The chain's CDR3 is CASSLIPGAEGYTF. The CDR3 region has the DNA TGTGCCAGCAGCTTAATTCCGGGGGCGGAAGGCTACACCTTC.

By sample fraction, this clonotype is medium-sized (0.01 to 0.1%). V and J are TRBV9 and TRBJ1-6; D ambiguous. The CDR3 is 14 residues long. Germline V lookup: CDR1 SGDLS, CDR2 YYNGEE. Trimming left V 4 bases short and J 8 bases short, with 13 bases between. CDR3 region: CASSSSQEHSPLHF. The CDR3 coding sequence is TGTGCCAGCAGCTCCTCCCAGGAGCATTCACCCCTCCACTTT. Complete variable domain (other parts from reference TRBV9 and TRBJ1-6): DSGVTQTPKHLITATGQRVTLRCSPRSGDLSVYWYQQSLDQGLQFLIQYYNGEERAKGNILERFSAQQFPDLHSELNLSSLELGDSALYFCASSSSQEHSPLHFGNGTRLTVT.

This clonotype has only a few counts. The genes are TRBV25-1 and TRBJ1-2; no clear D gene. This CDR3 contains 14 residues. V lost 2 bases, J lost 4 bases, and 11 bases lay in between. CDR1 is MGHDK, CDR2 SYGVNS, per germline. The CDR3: CASSETATSYGYTF. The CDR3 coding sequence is TGTGCCAGCAGTGAAACGGCGACAAGCTATGGCTACACCTTC.